Listed below are T cell receptor beta chains from one sample, sequenced in a study of OX40 agonist ivuxolimab in advanced cancers. Clones were read by immunoSEQ multiplex PCR, and TCRdb kept only the in-frame ones, dropping some. Here the sample spans more than 12,000 clones, about 89% being singletons. The sample in question was CD4+ or CD8+ T cells sorted from blood, obtained in a trial of the OX40 agonist ivuxolimab. All receptors derive from an adult with an advanced solid tumor such as melanoma, head and neck, liver or kidney cancer. Each CDR3 is given with its conserved first and last residue.

>TRBJ1-2|TRBV30
CAWSLNMGVGCGYGYTF
>TRBJ1-2|TRBV30
CAWSGGQNVNYGYTF
>TRBJ1-1|TRBV2
CASSEDWGTEAFF
>TRBJ2-1|TRBV19
CASTPRDSRSLEEQFF
>TRBJ1-1|TRBV28
CASSKTGDTEAFF
>TRBJ1-2|TRBV14
CASSQGWGDGYTF
>TRBJ2-7|TRBV11-2
CASSPGTGSYEQYF
>TRBJ2-7|TRBV5-6
CASSLQTLYEQYF
>TRBJ2-7|TRBV11-2
CASSLYVTSGSYEQYF
>TRBJ1-1|TRBV19
CASSIITELMNTEAFF
>TRBJ1-1|TRBV15
CATSRESLGGTEAFF
>TRBJ2-3|TRBV27
CASSDRGSTDTQYF
>TRBJ2-7|TRBV9
CASSVGGNYEQYF
>TRBJ2-7|TRBV5-1
CASSWTGTSDEQYF
>TRBJ2-1|TRBV29-1
CSASQGNEQFF
>TRBJ2-1|TRBV25-1
CASERNYTSGEEYNEQFF
>TRBJ1-1|TRBV4-1
CASSQVLESTEAFF
>TRBJ2-1|TRBV18
CASSPRTSAIPYNEQFF
>TRBJ2-1|TRBV6-5
CASSSIGEQFF
>TRBJ2-3|TRBV13
CASSSVGLADTDTQYF
>TRBJ2-7|TRBV19
CASSAAVSYEQYF
>TRBJ2-1|TRBV19
CASSIMGWDSSSNEQFF
>TRBJ2-5|TRBV11-2
CASSLVRSRGPRRETQYF
>TRBJ2-1|TRBV11-3
CASSTRTGPEQFF
>TRBJ2-7|TRBV2
CASSEYGGDIMIYEQYF
>TRBJ2-3|TRBV6-4
CASSALAGGDTDTQYF
>TRBJ2-3|TRBV6-5
CASSYSNTDTQYF
>TRBJ2-1|TRBV6-5
CASSVNNEQFF
>TRBJ2-1|TRBV19
CASRLTSGGFGEQFF
>TRBJ1-5|TRBV11-2
CASSPGTGEPNQPQHF
>TRBJ2-1|TRBV6-6
CASSNGGRYEQFF
>TRBJ2-1|TRBV5-5
CASSLGEYNEQFF
>TRBJ2-6|TRBV9
CASSTTNVLTF
>TRBJ1-2|TRBV7-9
CASSGGGALYGYTF
>TRBJ2-1|TRBV5-4
CASSLDGSSNEQFF
>TRBJ1-5|TRBV11-1
CASSQGTDSNQPQHF
>TRBJ1-1|TRBV7-6
CASSGGPGMTEAFF
>TRBJ1-2|TRBV27
CASRSPGDGGYTF
>TRBJ2-1|TRBV13
CASSFGLLNEQFF
>TRBJ1-6|TRBV28
CASRTTGPGSPLHF
>TRBJ2-1|TRBV5-4
CASSHRPGEQFF
>TRBJ2-3|TRBV6-5
CASSSIAGGTDTQYF
>TRBJ2-7|TRBV14
CASSQVFRGPHEQYF
>TRBJ2-1|TRBV6-4
CASSLDHNNEQFF
>TRBJ1-2|TRBV7-9
CASSLEAAYGYTF
>TRBJ2-1|TRBV11-2
CASSLDPPGGPKNEQFF
>TRBJ1-5|TRBV4-2
CASSPGTEEGYSNQPQHF
>TRBJ2-7|TRBV11-1
CASSLVGGSYEQYF